The clone carrying this TCR beta chain was recorded many times. The antigen is unknown. The data were obtained in a study of T cells after yellow fever vaccination. Study results and limitations: Most primary-vaccination clones reappeared after the booster (96% CD4, 85% to 90% CD8).

Trimming took 5 bases from V and 1 from J, leaving 7 bases between them. The germline gives CDR1 KGHDR, CDR2 SFDVKD. CDR3 length equals 13 residues. Template switching by 5'RACE produced TCR cDNA, adding a universal primer site and UMIs. TCRdb itself ran the 5' RACE reads through MiXCR, one entry per CDR3 protein. The repertoire has approximately 150,000 distinct CDR3 sequences, approximately 6.2% of them found once; the top ten carry about 2.7%. This receptor was identified in a man between 18 and 35 years old who received the YFV17D yellow fever vaccine. The specimen comprised CD4+ T cells sorted from PBMCs, sampled on the day of the first yellow fever vaccination. V usage is TRBV24-1 and J usage is TRBJ2-5; D unclear. Here the CDR3 reads CATSGSSQETQYF. The DNA for the CDR3 is TGTGCCACCAGTGGTTCGTCCCAAGAGACCCAGTACTTC.